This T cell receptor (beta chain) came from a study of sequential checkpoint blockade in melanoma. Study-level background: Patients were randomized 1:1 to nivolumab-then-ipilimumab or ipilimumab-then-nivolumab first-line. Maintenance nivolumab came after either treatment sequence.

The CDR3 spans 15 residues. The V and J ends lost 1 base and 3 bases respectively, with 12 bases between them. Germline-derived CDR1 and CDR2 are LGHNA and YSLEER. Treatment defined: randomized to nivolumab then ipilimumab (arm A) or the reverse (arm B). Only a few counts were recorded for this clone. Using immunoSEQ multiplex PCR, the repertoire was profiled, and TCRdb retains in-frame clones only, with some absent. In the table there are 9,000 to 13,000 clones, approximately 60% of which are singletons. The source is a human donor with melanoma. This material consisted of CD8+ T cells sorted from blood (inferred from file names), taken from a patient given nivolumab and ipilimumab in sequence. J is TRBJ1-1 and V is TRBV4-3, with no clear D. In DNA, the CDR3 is TGCGCCAGCAGCCAAGGGAAAGGGAGGGACACTGAAGCTTTCTTT. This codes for CASSQGKGRDTEAFF.